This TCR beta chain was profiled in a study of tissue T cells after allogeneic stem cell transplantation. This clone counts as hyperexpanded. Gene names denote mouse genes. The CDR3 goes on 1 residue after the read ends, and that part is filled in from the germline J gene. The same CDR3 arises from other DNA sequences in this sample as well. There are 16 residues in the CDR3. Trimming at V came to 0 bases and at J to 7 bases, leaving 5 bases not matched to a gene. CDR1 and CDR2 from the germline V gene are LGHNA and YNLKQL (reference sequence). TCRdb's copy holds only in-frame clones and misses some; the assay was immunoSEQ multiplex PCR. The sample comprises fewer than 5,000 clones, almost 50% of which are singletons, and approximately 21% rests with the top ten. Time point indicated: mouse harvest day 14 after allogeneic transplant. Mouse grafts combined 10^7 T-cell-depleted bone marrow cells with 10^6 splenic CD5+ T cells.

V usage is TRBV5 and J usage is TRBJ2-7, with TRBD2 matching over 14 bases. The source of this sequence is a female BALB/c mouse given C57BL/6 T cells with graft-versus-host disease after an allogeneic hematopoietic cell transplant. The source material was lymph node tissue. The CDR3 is CASSQDPGLGGQEQYF. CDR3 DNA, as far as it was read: TGTGCCAGCAGCCAAGATCCGGGACTGGGGGGGCAAGAACAGTAC.